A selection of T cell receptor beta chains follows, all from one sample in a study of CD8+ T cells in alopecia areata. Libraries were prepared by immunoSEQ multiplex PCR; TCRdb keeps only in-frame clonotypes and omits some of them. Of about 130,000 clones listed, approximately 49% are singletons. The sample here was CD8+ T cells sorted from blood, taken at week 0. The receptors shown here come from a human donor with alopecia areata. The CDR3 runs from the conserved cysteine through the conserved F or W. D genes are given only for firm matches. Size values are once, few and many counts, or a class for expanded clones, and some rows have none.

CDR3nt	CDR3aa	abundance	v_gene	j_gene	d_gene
TGTGCCAGCAGCGTAGAGCCAGACCTGAACACTGAAGCTTTCTTT	CASSVEPDLNTEAFF	.	TRBV9	TRBJ1-1	.
TGTGCCAGGGAAGAACCCCAGGGTACCGAGCAGTACTTC	CAREEPQGTEQYF	few	TRBV2	TRBJ2-7	.
TGTGCCATCAGTGAGGGAGGGTCCTACGAGCAGTACTTC	CAISEGGSYEQYF	.	TRBV10-3	TRBJ2-7	.
TGTGCCTGGAGTGTGGGGAACACTGAAGCTTTCTTT	CAWSVGNTEAFF	few	TRBV30	TRBJ1-1	.
TGCAGCGGCGTTCAAGAGACCCAGTACTTC	CSGVQETQYF	few	TRBV29-1	TRBJ2-5	.
TGTGCCAGCAGCTTGAAGGGGTGGAATAGCAATCAGCCCCAGCATTTT	CASSLKGWNSNQPQHF	.	TRBV5-6	TRBJ1-5	.
TGCGCCAGCGGCGGTGAGGGCGGCTACACCTTC	CASGGEGGYTF	few	TRBV5-1	TRBJ1-2	.
TGTGCCAGCAGTCCCGGACGCACCTACGAGCAGTACTTC	CASSPGRTYEQYF	.	TRBV6-5	TRBJ2-7	.
TGTGCTAGTGGTTGGGACACAGAAAAATCTGGGGCCAACGTCCTGACTTTC	CASGWDTEKSGANVLTF	.	TRBV12-5	TRBJ2-6	.
TGTGCCAGCAGTAGGGGGACAGGGGACACCGGGGAGCTGTTTTTT	CASSRGTGDTGELFF	few	TRBV6-5	TRBJ2-2	TRBD1
TGTGCCAGCAGCCTGAGCTTCTACCCTGAGGGCACTGAAGCTTTCTTT	CASSLSFYPEGTEAFF	.	TRBV5-6	TRBJ1-1	.
TGTGCCAGCAGTGGGTATAACACTGAAGCTTTCTTT	CASSGYNTEAFF	.	TRBV6-5	TRBJ1-1	.
TGTGCCACCCTGGGGGGCACCGGGGAGCTGTTTTTT	CATLGGTGELFF	.	TRBV15	TRBJ2-2	.
TGTGCCTGGAGTGTGGGGAGAAATGAGCAGTTCTTC	CAWSVGRNEQFF	.	TRBV30	TRBJ2-1	.
TGTGCCAGCAGCTTAGACATTCTAGAGGACAACAACAATGAGCAGTTCTTC	CASSLDILEDNNNEQFF	.	TRBV11-1	TRBJ2-1	.
TGTGCCAGCAGCTTTTGGGGGTTTGGGGAAAAACTGTTTTTT	CASSFWGFGEKLFF	few	TRBV5-6	TRBJ1-4	.
TGTGCCAGCAGTTACATTGGACAGGGTGAAAAACTGTTTTTT	CASSYIGQGEKLFF	.	TRBV6-5	TRBJ1-4	TRBD1
TGTGCCACCCTCGGCGGCTATGGCTACACCTTC	CATLGGYGYTF	.	TRBV10-3	TRBJ1-2	.
TGCAGCGTTGAAGCCAACACTGAAGCTTTCTTT	CSVEANTEAFF	.	TRBV29-1	TRBJ1-1	.
TGCGCCAGCAGCCGCATCGCCCCAGGCGCGTTCCAAGAGACCCAGTACTTC	CASSRIAPGAFQETQYF	.	TRBV5-1	TRBJ2-5	.
TGCGCCAGCAGCGAGGACAGGCGACACTCCTACGAGCAGTACTTC	CASSEDRRHSYEQYF	few	TRBV5-1	TRBJ2-7	TRBD1
TGTGCCAGCAGCTTATTTAACAATACCGGGGAGCTGTTTTTT	CASSLFNNTGELFF	.	TRBV5-5	TRBJ2-2	.
TGCAGCGTTGAAGGGCGGCTTACGGATACGCAGTATTTT	CSVEGRLTDTQYF	.	TRBV29-1	TRBJ2-3	.
TGCGCCAGCAGCTGGGAGCGGGGGCGTCTGCGGTATTTT	CASSWERGRLRYF	.	TRBV4-1	TRBJ2-3	TRBD2
TGTGCCAGCAGTTACGACACAGGGGTCATGAACACTGAAGCTTTCTTT	CASSYDTGVMNTEAFF	.	TRBV6-5	TRBJ1-1	TRBD1
TGCAGCGTCCGATGGGACAGGATTATGAACACTGAAGCTTTCTTT	CSVRWDRIMNTEAFF	.	TRBV29-1	TRBJ1-1	TRBD1
TGTGCCGCAACCGGGAGTGTTGCAACTAATGAAAAACTGTTTTTT	CAATGSVATNEKLFF	few	TRBV2	TRBJ1-4	.
TGTGCCAGCAGCCTGGATGAACTAGCGGACTACACAGATACGCAGTATTTT	CASSLDELADYTDTQYF	.	TRBV5-4	TRBJ2-3	TRBD2
TGTGCTAGTGGTTTGGGGGCGGACAGGGGGTCCAGCTATGGCTACACCTTC	CASGLGADRGSSYGYTF	few	TRBV12-5	TRBJ1-2	TRBD1
TGTGCCAGCAGTTCGACTAGGGACGAGACCCAGTACTTC	CASSSTRDETQYF	.	TRBV6-5	TRBJ2-5	.
TGCAGCGTTGATGAGACAGGGTGGAACGAGCAGTACTTC	CSVDETGWNEQYF	.	TRBV29-1	TRBJ2-7	TRBD1
TGCACCCACGGGACTGAGGGCACTGAAGCTTTCTTT	CTHGTEGTEAFF	.	TRBV29-1	TRBJ1-1	.
TGCAGCGTGGATCTTGGGGCGGACGGCTATGGCTACACCTTC	CSVDLGADGYGYTF	few	TRBV29-1	TRBJ1-2	.
TGTGCCAGCAGCCAAGCCGTCGACCTTTCACCCCTCCACTTT	CASSQAVDLSPLHF	few	TRBV14	TRBJ1-6	.